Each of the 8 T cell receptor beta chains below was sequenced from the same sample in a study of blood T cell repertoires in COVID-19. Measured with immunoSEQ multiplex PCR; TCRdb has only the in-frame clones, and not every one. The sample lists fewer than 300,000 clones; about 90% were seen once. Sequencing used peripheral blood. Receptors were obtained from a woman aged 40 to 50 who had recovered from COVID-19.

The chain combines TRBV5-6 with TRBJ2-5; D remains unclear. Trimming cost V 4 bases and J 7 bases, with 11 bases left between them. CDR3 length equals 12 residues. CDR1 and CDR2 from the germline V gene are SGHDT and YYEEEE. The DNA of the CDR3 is TGTGCCAGCAGCCCAGGCGCTGGGACCCAGTACTTC. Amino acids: CASSPGAGTQYF.

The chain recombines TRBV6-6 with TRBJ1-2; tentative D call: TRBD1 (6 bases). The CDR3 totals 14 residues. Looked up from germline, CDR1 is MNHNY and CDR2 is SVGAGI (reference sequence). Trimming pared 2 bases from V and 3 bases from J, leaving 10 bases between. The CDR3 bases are TGTGCCAGCAGTTACCAACAGGGCTACTATGGCTACACCTTC. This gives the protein CASSYQQGYYGYTF.

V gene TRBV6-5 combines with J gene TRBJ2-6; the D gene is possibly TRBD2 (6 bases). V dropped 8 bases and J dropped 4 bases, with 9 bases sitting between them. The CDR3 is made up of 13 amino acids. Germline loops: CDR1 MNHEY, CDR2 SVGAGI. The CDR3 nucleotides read TGTGCCAGCCGGGGGTCAGGGGCCAACGTCCTGACTTTC. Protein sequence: CASRGSGANVLTF.

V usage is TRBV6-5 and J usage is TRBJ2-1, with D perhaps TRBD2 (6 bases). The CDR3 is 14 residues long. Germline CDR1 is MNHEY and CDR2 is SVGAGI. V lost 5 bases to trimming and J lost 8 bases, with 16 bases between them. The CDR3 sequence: CASSTRLVGDEQFF. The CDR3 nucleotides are TGTGCCAGCAGTACCCGACTAGTCGGGGATGAGCAGTTCTTC.

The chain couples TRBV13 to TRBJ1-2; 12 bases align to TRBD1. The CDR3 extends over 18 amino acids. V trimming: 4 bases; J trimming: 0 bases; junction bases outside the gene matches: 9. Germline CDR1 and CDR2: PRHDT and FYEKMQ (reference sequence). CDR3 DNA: TGTGCCAGCAGCTCCAGCCCGGGACAGGGGGCTTCTAACTATGGCTACACCTTC. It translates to CASSSSPGQGASNYGYTF.

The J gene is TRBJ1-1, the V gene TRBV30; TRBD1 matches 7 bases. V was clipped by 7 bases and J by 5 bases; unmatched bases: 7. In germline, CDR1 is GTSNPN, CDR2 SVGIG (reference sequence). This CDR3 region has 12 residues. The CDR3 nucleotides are TGTGCCTCAGTGAGGGGGCCTACTGAAGCTTTCTTT. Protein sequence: CASVRGPTEAFF.

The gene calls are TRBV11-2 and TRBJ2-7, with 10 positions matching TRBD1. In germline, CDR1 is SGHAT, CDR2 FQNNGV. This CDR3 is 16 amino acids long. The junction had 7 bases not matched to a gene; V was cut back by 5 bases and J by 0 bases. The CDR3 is CASSLGQGGTSYEQYF. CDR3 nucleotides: TGTGCCAGCAGCCTAGGACAGGGGGGGACCTCCTACGAGCAGTACTTC.

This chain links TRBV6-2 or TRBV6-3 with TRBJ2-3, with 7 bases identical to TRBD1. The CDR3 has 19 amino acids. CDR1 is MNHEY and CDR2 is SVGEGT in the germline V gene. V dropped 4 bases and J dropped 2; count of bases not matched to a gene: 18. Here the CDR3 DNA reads TGTGCCAGCAGTTTCCCTGTGTTCCGGACAGGACGTCCCACAGATACGCAGTATTTT. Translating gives CASSFPVFRTGRPTDTQYF.